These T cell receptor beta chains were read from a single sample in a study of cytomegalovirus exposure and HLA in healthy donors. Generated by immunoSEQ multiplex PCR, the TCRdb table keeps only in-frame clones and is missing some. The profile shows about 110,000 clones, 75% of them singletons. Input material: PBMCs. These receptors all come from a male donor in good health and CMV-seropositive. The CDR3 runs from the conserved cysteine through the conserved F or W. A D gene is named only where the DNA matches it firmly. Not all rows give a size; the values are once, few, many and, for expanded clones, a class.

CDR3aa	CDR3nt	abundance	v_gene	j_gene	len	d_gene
CASSQVAGYEQYF	TGTGCCAGCAGCCAAGTAGCAGGGTACGAGCAGTACTTC	-	TRBV14	TRBJ2-7	13	-
CASSQGGDGYSNQPQHF	TGTGCCAGCAGCCAAGGGGGGGACGGATATAGCAATCAGCCCCAGCATTTT	-	TRBV4-2	TRBJ1-5	17	-
CASSEGRFSNQPQHF	TGCGCCAGCAGTGAAGGGAGATTTAGCAATCAGCCCCAGCATTTT	once	TRBV23-1	TRBJ1-5	15	-
CASSLSSGTTPYEQYF	TGTGCCAGCAGCTTAAGTTCCGGGACTACCCCCTACGAGCAGTACTTC	-	TRBV9	TRBJ2-7	16	TRBD2
CASSPISVVNSGEQYF	TGTGCCAGCTCACCAATAAGCGTGGTAAACTCGGGGGAGCAGTACTTC	-	TRBV18	TRBJ2-7	16	-
CASSQELAGGSPYNEQFF	TGCGCCAGCAGCCAAGAACTAGCGGGAGGATCCCCCTACAATGAGCAGTTCTTC	-	TRBV4-3	TRBJ2-1	18	TRBD2
CASSRGATGELFF	TGTGCCAGCAGCCGTGGAGCCACCGGGGAGCTGTTTTTT	-	TRBV7-6	TRBJ2-2	13	-
CASTRQGGREQYF	TGTGCCAGCACTAGACAGGGCGGTAGGGAGCAGTACTTC	-	TRBV2	TRBJ2-7	13	TRBD1
CASTLRGQRFPDTEAFF	TGTGCCAGCACCTTAAGGGGACAGAGATTCCCCGACACTGAAGCTTTCTTT	once	TRBV7-2	TRBJ1-1	17	TRBD1
CASSPHGGLAVQETQYF	TGTGCCAGCAGCCCGCACGGCGGACTAGCGGTTCAAGAGACCCAGTACTTC	-	TRBV12-1	TRBJ2-5	17	-
CASSQAPGMRRAGELFF	TGCGCCAGCAGCCAAGCCCCAGGGATGAGACGGGCCGGGGAGCTGTTTTTT	-	TRBV4-3	TRBJ2-2	17	-
CASSPPSSNEKLFF	TGTGCCAGCTCACCACCCAGTTCTAATGAAAAACTGTTTTTT	-	TRBV18	TRBJ1-4	14	-
CASSSSLAGVLVDTQYF	TGTGCCAGCAGCTCTAGTTTAGCGGGAGTGTTGGTAGATACGCAGTATTTT	-	TRBV7-2	TRBJ2-3	17	TRBD2
CASSPPDRGFYGYTF	TGTGCCAGCAGTCCCCCGGACAGGGGGTTTTATGGCTACACCTTC	-	TRBV28	TRBJ1-2	15	TRBD1
CSVDSTGAGTEAFF	TGCAGCGTTGATTCGACAGGGGCAGGCACTGAAGCTTTCTTT	-	TRBV29-1	TRBJ1-1	14	TRBD1
CASSYWRGGIYEQYF	TGTGCCAGCAGTTACTGGCGGGGGGGGATCTACGAGCAGTACTTC	-	TRBV6-5	TRBJ2-7	15	TRBD2
CASIRRGGDQPNEKLFF	TGTGCCAGCATTAGGCGCGGCGGGGATCAGCCTAATGAAAAACTGTTTTTT	-	TRBV2	TRBJ1-4	17	-
CASAPGGSTEAFF	TGTGCCAGCGCCCCAGGGGGGTCAACTGAAGCTTTCTTT	-	TRBV5-8	TRBJ1-1	13	TRBD1
CASSLPASLNTGELFF	TGTGCCAGCAGCTTGCCGGCTAGCTTGAACACCGGGGAGCTGTTTTTT	-	TRBV5-4	TRBJ2-2	16	-
CASSQAGGGSTDTQYF	TGTGCCAGCAGCCAAGCCGGGGGGGGAAGCACAGATACGCAGTATTTT	-	TRBV4-2	TRBJ2-3	16	TRBD2
CASSVGRIQTGAKNIQYF	TGTGCCAGCAGCGTAGGCAGGATCCAGACGGGGGCCAAAAACATTCAGTACTTC	-	TRBV9	TRBJ2-4	18	-
CASSFLAGWEQYF	TGTGCCAGCAGCTTTCTAGCGGGATGGGAGCAGTACTTC	-	TRBV7-2	TRBJ2-7	13	TRBD2
CAWSTLAGATTYNEQFF	TGTGCCTGGTCTACTCTAGCGGGAGCTACTACCTACAATGAGCAGTTCTTC	few	TRBV30	TRBJ2-1	17	TRBD2
CASLRNTQPQHF	TGCGCCAGCCTCCGTAACACTCAGCCCCAGCATTTT	-	TRBV23-1	TRBJ1-5	12	-
CSVDLGQGFNGYTF	TGCAGCGTTGATTTGGGACAGGGGTTTAATGGCTACACCTTC	-	TRBV29-1	TRBJ1-2	14	TRBD1
CASSSDRGNLYEQYF	TGTGCCAGCAGCTCGGACAGGGGCAACCTCTACGAGCAGTACTTC	-	TRBV7-9	TRBJ2-7	15	TRBD1
CASSTGTADNEQFF	TGCGCCAGCAGCACGGGGACAGCTGACAATGAGCAGTTCTTC	-	TRBV5-1	TRBJ2-1	14	TRBD1
CASSGERDTQYF	TGTGCCAGCAGTGGGGAGCGTGATACGCAGTATTTT	-	TRBV2	TRBJ2-3	12	-
CASGLVAGTQYF	TGTGCTAGTGGTTTGGTAGCAGGTACGCAGTATTTT	-	TRBV12-5	TRBJ2-3	12	-
CASSEERYNEQFF	TGTGCCAGCAGTGAGGAGCGGTACAATGAGCAGTTCTTC	-	TRBV2	TRBJ2-1	13	-
CASSQGGAGTDTQYF	TGTGCCAGCAGTCAGGGCGGGGCCGGCACAGATACGCAGTATTTT	-	TRBV28	TRBJ2-3	15	-
CASSQDFSGGQLSYGYTF	TGCGCCAGCAGCCAAGATTTCTCAGGGGGACAGCTATCCTATGGCTACACCTTC	-	TRBV4-3	TRBJ1-2	18	TRBD1
CASSSGTRPYF	TGTGCCAGCAGCTCCGGGACTCGTCCGTACTTC	-	TRBV7-2	TRBJ2-5	11	-
CAISGGSGEQFF	TGTGCCATCAGTGGGGGTAGCGGTGAGCAGTTCTTC	-	TRBV10-3	TRBJ2-1	12	-
CASSLGGQAIYEQYF	TGTGCCAGCAGTTTAGGGGGACAGGCAATCTACGAGCAGTACTTC	-	TRBV28	TRBJ2-7	15	TRBD1
CASSSNGETQYF	TGTGCCAGCAGCTCCAACGGAGAGACCCAGTACTTC	few	TRBV2	TRBJ2-5	12	-
CASSPSDRGYIQYF	TGTGCCAGCAGTCCGTCCGACAGGGGTTACATTCAGTACTTC	-	TRBV6-5	TRBJ2-4	14	TRBD1
CASRLNRDSGNTIYF	TGTGCCAGCAGGCTGAACAGAGACTCTGGAAACACCATATATTTT	-	TRBV6-5	TRBJ1-3	15	-
CASSYSLTVNTEAFF	TGTGCCAGCAGTTACTCGTTAACGGTGAACACTGAAGCTTTCTTT	-	TRBV6-5	TRBJ1-1	15	-
CASSLAAGTANSPLHF	TGTGCCAGCAGCTTGGCCGCAGGGACAGCGAATTCACCCCTCCACTTT	-	TRBV5-6	TRBJ1-6	16	TRBD1
CASSPGTSGGYGHEQYF	TGTGCCAGCAGCCCGGGGACTAGCGGGGGGTACGGCCACGAGCAGTACTTC	once	TRBV4-2	TRBJ2-7	17	TRBD2
CASSQEWPSGGRGDNEQFF	TGCGCCAGCAGCCAAGAATGGCCTAGCGGGGGGCGGGGGGACAATGAGCAGTTCTTC	-	TRBV4-1	TRBJ2-1	19	TRBD2
CATSRDAISGALGTQYF	TGTGCCACCAGCAGAGATGCGATTAGCGGGGCCCTTGGGACCCAGTACTTC	-	TRBV15	TRBJ2-5	17	TRBD2
CASSKALASGALSYEQYF	TGTGCCAGCAGCAAAGCGCTCGCTAGCGGTGCACTCTCCTACGAGCAGTACTTC	-	TRBV21-1	TRBJ2-7	18	-
CASSASYTEAFF	TGTGCCAGCAGTGCCAGTTACACTGAAGCTTTCTTT	-	TRBV2	TRBJ1-1	12	-
CASSIADHARETQYF	TGTGCCAGTAGTATAGCTGACCATGCCAGGGAGACCCAGTACTTC	few	TRBV19	TRBJ2-5	15	-
CASSRGPYEQYF	TGTGCCAGCAGCAGGGGCCCCTACGAGCAGTACTTC	-	TRBV2	TRBJ2-7	12	-
CASSSGTGGTEAFF	TGTGCCAGCAGTTCCGGGACCGGGGGGACTGAAGCTTTCTTT	-	TRBV27	TRBJ1-1	14	-
CASSDRENQPQHF	TGTGCCAGCAGTGACAGGGAGAATCAGCCCCAGCATTTT	few	TRBV6-4	TRBJ1-5	13	-
CASSLAGGNFQIHYGYTF	TGTGCCAGCAGCTTAGCGGGGGGGAACTTTCAGATCCACTATGGCTACACCTTC	-	TRBV7-9	TRBJ1-2	18	-
CAWDRDRGYEQYF	TGTGCCTGGGACCGGGACAGGGGCTACGAGCAGTACTTC	-	TRBV30	TRBJ2-7	13	TRBD1
CAWRGFASSGNTIYF	TGTGCCTGGCGGGGTTTCGCGAGCTCTGGAAACACCATATATTTT	-	TRBV30	TRBJ1-3	15	-
CASSYGGTGFNEQYF	TGTGCCAGCAGTTACGGAGGGACAGGGTTCAACGAGCAGTACTTC	once	TRBV6-5	TRBJ2-7	15	TRBD1
CAWSPDRGGGYPF	TGTGCCTGGAGTCCAGACAGGGGGGGTGGCTACCCCTTC	-	TRBV30	TRBJ1-2	13	TRBD1
CAWSSARQTDTQYF	TGTGCCTGGAGTAGCGCCAGACAGACGGATACGCAGTATTTT	-	TRBV30	TRBJ2-3	14	-
CASRQTGEAFF	TGTGCCAGCAGACAGACAGGGGAAGCTTTCTTT	-	TRBV6-5	TRBJ1-1	11	TRBD1
CASSLDRVKDLAYEQYF	TGCGCCAGCAGCTTGGACAGGGTGAAAGACTTAGCCTACGAGCAGTACTTC	-	TRBV5-1	TRBJ2-7	17	-
CAWNRGRYEQYF	TGTGCCTGGAACAGGGGCAGGTACGAGCAGTACTTC	-	TRBV30	TRBJ2-7	12	TRBD1
CAILGGDTEAFF	TGTGCCATCCTGGGAGGCGACACTGAAGCTTTCTTT	-	TRBV2	TRBJ1-1	12	-